These T cell receptor beta chains were read from a single sample in a study of CD8+ T cells in alopecia areata. Assay used: immunoSEQ multiplex PCR; TCRdb lists only in-frame clones, some missing. Of 120,000 to 150,000 clones listed, 62% are singletons. Sequencing was done on a sample of CD8+ T cells sorted from blood. The receptors were sampled from a human donor in good health. The CDR3 runs from the conserved cysteine through the conserved F or W. The order of the fields is D gene, CDR3 length, V gene, J gene, clone size, CDR3 protein, CDR3 DNA. D genes are given only for firm matches. Some rows mark clone size as missing; the rest say once, few, many or name a class of expanded clone.

D: .
length: 13
V: TRBV15
J: TRBJ1-4
size: few
CDR3: CATSTTRDEKLFF
DNA: TGTGCCACCAGCACCACAAGAGATGAAAAACTGTTTTTT

D: TRBD1
length: 13
V: TRBV29-1
J: TRBJ2-7
size: few
CDR3: CSALTGDGYEQYF
DNA: TGCAGCGCGTTGACAGGGGATGGCTACGAGCAGTACTTC

D: .
length: 13
V: TRBV29-1
J: TRBJ2-2
size: .
CDR3: CSGRTINTGELFF
DNA: TGCAGCGGACGGACCATTAACACCGGGGAGCTGTTTTTT

D: TRBD1
length: 15
V: TRBV29-1
J: TRBJ2-2
size: .
CDR3: CSVEVDGTATGELFF
DNA: TGCAGCGTTGAAGTTGACGGGACAGCCACCGGGGAGCTGTTTTTT

D: TRBD2
length: 14
V: TRBV15
J: TRBJ2-1
size: .
CDR3: CATRPSGSVNEQFF
DNA: TGTGCCACCCGGCCCAGCGGGAGTGTCAATGAGCAGTTCTTC

D: .
length: 12
V: TRBV7-6
J: TRBJ2-1
size: .
CDR3: CASSAGGPEQFF
DNA: TGTGCCAGCAGCGCTGGGGGGCCTGAGCAGTTCTTC

D: TRBD1
length: 14
V: TRBV9
J: TRBJ2-1
size: .
CDR3: CASSPGTAHNEQFF
DNA: TGTGCCAGCAGCCCCGGGACAGCCCACAATGAGCAGTTCTTC

D: .
length: 12
V: TRBV7-2
J: TRBJ2-2
size: .
CDR3: CASSSGLRELFF
DNA: TGTGCCAGCAGCTCGGGACTCCGGGAGCTGTTTTTT

D: TRBD1
length: 13
V: TRBV25-1
J: TRBJ2-7
size: .
CDR3: CASSDRQGNEQYF
DNA: TGTGCCAGCAGTGATCGACAGGGCAACGAGCAGTACTTC

D: .
length: 11
V: TRBV20-1
J: TRBJ2-2
size: .
CDR3: CSAMATGELFF
DNA: TGCAGTGCTATGGCGACCGGGGAGCTGTTTTTT

D: TRBD2
length: 14
V: TRBV6-5
J: TRBJ2-2
size: .
CDR3: CASSYGSGGSGLFF
DNA: TGTGCCAGCAGTTACGGATCGGGCGGGAGTGGGCTGTTTTTT

D: .
length: 13
V: TRBV5-6
J: TRBJ1-1
size: .
CDR3: CASSLGSGAEAFF
DNA: TGTGCCAGCAGCTTGGGGTCGGGGGCTGAAGCTTTCTTT

D: TRBD2
length: 14
V: TRBV29-1
J: TRBJ2-7
size: .
CDR3: CSVTLAGGPHEQYF
DNA: TGCAGCGTCACACTAGCGGGAGGGCCACACGAGCAGTACTTC